Here is one T cell receptor (beta chain) with its context. The CDR3 is 15 amino acids. Germline CDR1 and CDR2: SGHRS and YFSETQ. Germline trimming cut 0 bases from V and 9 bases from J; bases unmatched to any gene: 4. These data come from a study of TIL therapy for anti-PD-1-resistant metastatic lung cancer. Study information: Tumor harvest preceded PD-1/PD-L1 blockade, followed by nivolumab treatment. Tumors had a median PD-L1 proportion score of approximately 6%. Several tumors were EGFR-mutant and two were ALK-rearranged.

This was the immunoSEQ v3 assay. Libraries were sequenced to around 2 million read pairs (survey) or roughly 4.5-6 million (deep). Assay: immunoSEQ multiplex PCR; the TCRdb copy retains only in-frame clones and omits some. The sample lists approximately 53,000 clones, roughly 78% occurring once. Stated time point: pre-treatment sample, taken before nivolumab and TIL therapy. This receptor was taken from a woman between 30 and 85 years old with non-small cell lung cancer. V usage is TRBV5-1 and J usage is TRBJ2-1; 12 positions agree with TRBD2. Specimen: blood, collected at baseline. In DNA form, the CDR3 reads TGCGCCAGCAGCTTGGGACTAGCGGGGGAGGCTGAGCAGTTCTTC. Protein product: CASSLGLAGEAEQFF.